These 4 T cell receptor beta chains were sequenced from one sample in a study of regulatory T cells in long-lasting Graves disease. TCR beta libraries were built with iRepertoire HTBI primers and Arm-PCR of CDR3 regions. TCRdb itself ran the multiplex PCR reads through MiXCR, one entry per CDR3 protein. The sample shows 600,000 to 850,000 distinct CDR3 sequences, approximately 29% of them seen only once. Noted time point: persistent/refractory GD, antithyroid drugs over 5 years with positive TRAb. PBMC RNA was the source of the TCR library. The input for sequencing was peripheral blood mononuclear cells (PBMCs), taken when the disease was refractory, from a patient treated with antithyroid drugs. These receptors all stem from a female donor with Graves disease.

This chain connects TRBV9 to TRBJ1-6; D perhaps matches TRBD1 (6 bases). Trimming removed 2 bases from V and 10 bases from J, with 13 bases in between. CDR3 size: 14 residues. The germline gives CDR1 SGDLS, CDR2 YYNGEE. CDR3 sequence reads: CASSVGADRSPLHF. The DNA for the CDR3 is TGTGCCAGCAGCGTGGGGGCCGACAGATCACCCCTCCACTTT.

This sequence joins TRBV5-6 and TRBJ1-1, with TRBD1 identical over 11 bases. V lost 5 bases to trimming and J lost 6 bases; unmatched junction nucleotides: 3. The CDR3 length is 13 residues. Germline loops: CDR1 SGHDT, CDR2 YYEEEE. CDR3 nucleotide sequence: TGTGCCAGCAGTTGGGACAGGGGGTCTGAAGCTTTCTTT. This gives the protein CASSWDRGSEAFF. Variable domain in full (rest from reference TRBV5-6 and TRBJ1-1): DAGVTQSPTHLIKTRGQQVTLRCSPKSGHDTVSWYQQALGQGPQFIFQYYEEEERQRGNFPDRFSGHQFPNYSSELNVNALLLGDSALYLCASSWDRGSEAFFGQGTRLTVV.

The CDR3 nucleotides are TGTGCCAGCAGCTTAGTGCTTGGCAGCCAAGAGACCCAGTACTTC. This codes for CASSLVLGSQETQYF. The rearrangement joins TRBV7-9 to TRBJ2-5; D call uncertain. V gave up 1 base and J gave up 1 base, with 10 bases separating them. The length of the CDR3 is 15 residues. From germline, CDR1 is SEHNR and CDR2 FQNEAQ (reference sequence).

This clonotype occurred a few times. The chain recombines TRBV28 with TRBJ1-5, with a weak D call TRBD1 (5 bases). V lost 7 bases, J lost 1 base, and 20 bases lay in between. The CDR3 runs 17 residues. Per the germline V gene, CDR1 is MDHEN and CDR2 is SYDVKM. This chain's CDR3 is CASTTTWGDLSNQPQHF. CDR3 coding DNA: TGTGCCAGCACCACAACCTGGGGGGATTTGAGCAATCAGCCCCAGCATTTT.